A selection of T cell receptor beta chains follows, all from one sample in a study of identifying expanded T cells in peripheral blood. TCRdb's copy holds only in-frame clones and misses some; the assay was immunoSEQ multiplex PCR. Of some 70,000 clones listed, roughly 90% are singletons. The sample comprised blood. All receptors derive from a person between 18 and 69 years old in good health. CDR3s include the opening cysteine and the closing phenylalanine or tryptophan. Fields, in order: J gene, V gene, CDR3 protein.

j_call: TRBJ1-1
v_call: TRBV19
cdr3_aa: CASSKRGETEAFF

j_call: TRBJ2-5
v_call: TRBV6-5
cdr3_aa: CASSYSGETQYF

j_call: TRBJ1-3
v_call: TRBV5-8
cdr3_aa: CASSGGGSGNTIYF

j_call: TRBJ1-4
v_call: TRBV19
cdr3_aa: CASSLGTDLSATNEKLFF

j_call: TRBJ2-6
v_call: TRBV4-2
cdr3_aa: CASSQDLHGANVLTF

j_call: TRBJ2-5
v_call: TRBV7-2
cdr3_aa: CASSLPPRETQYF

j_call: TRBJ2-1
v_call: TRBV6-1
cdr3_aa: CASDNRLADNEQFF

j_call: TRBJ1-1
v_call: TRBV28
cdr3_aa: CASSPGRARNTEAFF

j_call: TRBJ2-5
v_call: TRBV20-1
cdr3_aa: CSALGGETQYF

j_call: TRBJ2-1
v_call: TRBV28
cdr3_aa: CATLALASYNEQFF

j_call: TRBJ1-6
v_call: TRBV5-1
cdr3_aa: CASRTENSPLHF

j_call: TRBJ2-7
v_call: TRBV18
cdr3_aa: CASSLATGDEQYF

j_call: TRBJ1-2
v_call: TRBV29-1
cdr3_aa: CSGGASAYGYTF

j_call: TRBJ1-4
v_call: TRBV28
cdr3_aa: CASSRKNVVFGLGTDPNEKLFF

j_call: TRBJ1-2
v_call: TRBV19
cdr3_aa: CASSIASRYYGYTF

j_call: TRBJ2-3
v_call: TRBV30
cdr3_aa: CAWSSSGGSNTQYF

j_call: TRBJ2-3
v_call: TRBV5-1
cdr3_aa: CASSLVGDSTDTQYF

j_call: TRBJ2-5
v_call: TRBV2
cdr3_aa: CASSFSLAAAKETQYF

j_call: TRBJ2-2
v_call: TRBV19
cdr3_aa: CASSIPFRRGNTGELFF

j_call: TRBJ2-5
v_call: TRBV9
cdr3_aa: CASSVEAGPVPQYF

j_call: TRBJ1-6
v_call: TRBV13
cdr3_aa: CASSLSNSPLHF

j_call: TRBJ2-7
v_call: TRBV7-8
cdr3_aa: CASSLALAGDYEQYF

j_call: TRBJ1-1
v_call: TRBV18
cdr3_aa: CASSPGLRTEAFF

j_call: TRBJ1-2
v_call: TRBV5-4
cdr3_aa: CASSLGQESGYTF